The clone carrying this TCR beta chain was seen a few times. The antigen is not known. Amplified TCR beta CDR3 regions derived from RNA transcripts. The HTBI set primed first-round TCR CDR3 RT-PCR. TCRdb re-called the multiplex PCR reads with MiXCR, one entry per CDR3 protein. The sample has roughly 580,000 distinct CDR3 sequences, roughly 46% seen once. Hyperthyroidism, newly diagnosed and lasting under 2 months, affected patients aged 18 to 65. It was uncontrolled infection, other autoimmune disease, pregnancy or lactation that excluded patients. The entry originates in a study of T cells in Graves' hyperthyroidism and ophthalmopathy. Study conclusions and caveats: Within blood appeared most thyroid clonotypes that had expanded above 0.001. Using 13 V-J features, a model discriminated ophthalmopathy from stable hyperthyroidism.

Trimming took 8 bases from V and 1 from J, leaving 18 bases between them. This CDR3 contains 15 residues. The germline V gene has CDR1 ENHRY and CDR2 SYGVKD. Material for sequencing was peripheral blood or thyroid tissue (not recorded which). This chain links TRBV10-3 with TRBJ2-7, with D possibly called TRBD1 or TRBD2 (6 bases each). This clonotype originated in a woman between 18 and 30 years old with Graves' hyperthyroidism. This chain's CDR3 is CAIGSGRGLSYEQYF. DNA of the CDR3: TGTGCCATCGGGTCTGGCAGGGGACTTTCCTACGAGCAGTACTTC.